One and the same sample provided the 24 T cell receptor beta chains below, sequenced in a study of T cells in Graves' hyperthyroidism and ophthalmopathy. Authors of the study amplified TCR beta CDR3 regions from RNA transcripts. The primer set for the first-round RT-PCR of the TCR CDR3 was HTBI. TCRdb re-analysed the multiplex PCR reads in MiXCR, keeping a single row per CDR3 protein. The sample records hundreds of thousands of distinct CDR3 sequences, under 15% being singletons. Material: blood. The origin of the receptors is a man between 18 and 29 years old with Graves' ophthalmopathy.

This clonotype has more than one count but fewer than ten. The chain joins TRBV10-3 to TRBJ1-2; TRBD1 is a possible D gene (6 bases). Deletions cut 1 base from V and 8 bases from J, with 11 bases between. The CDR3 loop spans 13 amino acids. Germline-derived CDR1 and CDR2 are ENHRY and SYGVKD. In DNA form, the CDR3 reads TGTGCCATCAGTGAGTTGACAGGAGGGGGCTACACCTTC. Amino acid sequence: CAISELTGGGYTF.

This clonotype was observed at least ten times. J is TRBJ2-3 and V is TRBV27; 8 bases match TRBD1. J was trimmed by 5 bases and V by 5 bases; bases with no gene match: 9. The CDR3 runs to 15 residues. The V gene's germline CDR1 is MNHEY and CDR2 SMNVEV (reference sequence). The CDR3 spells CASSKTWTGRDTQYF. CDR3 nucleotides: TGTGCCAGCAGTAAAACCTGGACAGGGAGAGATACGCAGTATTTT.

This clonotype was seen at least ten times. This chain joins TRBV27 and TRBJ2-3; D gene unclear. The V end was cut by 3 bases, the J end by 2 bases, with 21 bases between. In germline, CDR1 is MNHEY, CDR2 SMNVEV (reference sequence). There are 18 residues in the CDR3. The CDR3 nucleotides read TGTGCCAGCAGTTTTGGCCAGCCGTATGCGAAATTCACAGATACGCAGTATTTT. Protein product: CASSFGQPYAKFTDTQYF.

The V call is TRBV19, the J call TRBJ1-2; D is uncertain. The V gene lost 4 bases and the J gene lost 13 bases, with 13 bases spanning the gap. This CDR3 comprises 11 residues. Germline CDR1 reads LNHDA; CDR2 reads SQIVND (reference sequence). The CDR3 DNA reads TGTGCCAGTAGTACTACGGTGGCGGGCACCTTC. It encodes CASSTTVAGTF.

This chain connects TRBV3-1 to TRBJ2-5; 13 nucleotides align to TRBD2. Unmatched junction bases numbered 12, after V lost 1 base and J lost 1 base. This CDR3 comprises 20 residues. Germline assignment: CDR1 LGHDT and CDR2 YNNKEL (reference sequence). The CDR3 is CASSQGALAGGPSPQETQYF. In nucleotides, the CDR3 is TGTGCCAGCAGCCAAGGCGCACTAGCGGGAGGGCCTTCCCCCCAAGAGACCCAGTACTTC.

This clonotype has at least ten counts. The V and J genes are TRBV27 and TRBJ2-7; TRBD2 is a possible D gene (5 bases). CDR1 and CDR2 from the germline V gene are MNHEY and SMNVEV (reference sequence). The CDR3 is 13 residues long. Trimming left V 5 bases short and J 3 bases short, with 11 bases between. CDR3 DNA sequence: TGTGCCAGCAGTCCTGAGGGCCTCTACGAGCAGTACTTC. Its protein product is CASSPEGLYEQYF.

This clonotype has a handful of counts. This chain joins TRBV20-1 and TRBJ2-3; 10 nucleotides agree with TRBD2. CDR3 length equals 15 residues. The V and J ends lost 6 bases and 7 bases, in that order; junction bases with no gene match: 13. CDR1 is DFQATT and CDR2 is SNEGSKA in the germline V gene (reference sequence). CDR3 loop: CSAHLSGGDWYTQYF. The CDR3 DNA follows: TGCAGTGCCCATCTCAGCGGGGGGGATTGGTATACGCAGTATTTT.

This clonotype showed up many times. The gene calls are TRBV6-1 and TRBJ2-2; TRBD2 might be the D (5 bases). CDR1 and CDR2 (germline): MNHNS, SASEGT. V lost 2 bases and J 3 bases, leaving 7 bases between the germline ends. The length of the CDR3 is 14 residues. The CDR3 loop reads CASSERGYTGELFF. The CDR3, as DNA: TGTGCCAGCAGTGAACGGGGATACACCGGGGAGCTGTTTTTT.

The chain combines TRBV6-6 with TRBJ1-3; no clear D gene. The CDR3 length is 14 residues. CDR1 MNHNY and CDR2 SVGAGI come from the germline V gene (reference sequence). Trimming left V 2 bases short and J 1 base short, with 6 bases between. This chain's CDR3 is CASSYPGSGNTIYF. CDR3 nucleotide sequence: TGTGCCAGCAGTTACCCGGGGTCTGGAAACACCATATATTTT.

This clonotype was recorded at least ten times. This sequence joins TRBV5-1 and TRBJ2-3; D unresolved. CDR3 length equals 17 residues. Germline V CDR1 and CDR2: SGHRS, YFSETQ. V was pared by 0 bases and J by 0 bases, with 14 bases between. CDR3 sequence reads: CASSLGYIGISTDTQYF. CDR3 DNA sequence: TGCGCCAGCAGCTTGGGCTACATAGGGATTAGCACAGATACGCAGTATTTT.

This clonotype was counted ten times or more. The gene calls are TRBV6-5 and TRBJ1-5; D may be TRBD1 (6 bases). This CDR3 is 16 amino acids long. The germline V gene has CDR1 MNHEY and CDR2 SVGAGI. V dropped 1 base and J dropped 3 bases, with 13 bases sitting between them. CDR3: CASSYWDTGINQPQHF. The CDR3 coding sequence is TGTGCCAGCAGTTACTGGGATACAGGGATCAATCAGCCCCAGCATTTT.

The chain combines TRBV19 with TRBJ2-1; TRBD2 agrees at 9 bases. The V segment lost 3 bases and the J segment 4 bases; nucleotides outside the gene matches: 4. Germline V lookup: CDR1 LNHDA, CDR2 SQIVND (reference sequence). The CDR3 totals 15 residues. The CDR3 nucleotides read TGTGCCAGTAGTATCCAGCGGGGGGCATACAATGAGCAGTTCTTC. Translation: CASSIQRGAYNEQFF.

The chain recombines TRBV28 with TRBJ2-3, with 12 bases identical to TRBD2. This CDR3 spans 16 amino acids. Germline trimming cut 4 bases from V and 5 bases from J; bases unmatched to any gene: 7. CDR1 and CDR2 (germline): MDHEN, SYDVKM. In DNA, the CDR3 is TGTGCCAGCAGTTACCCCCGGACTAGCGGGGAAGATACGCAGTATTTT. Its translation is CASSYPRTSGEDTQYF.

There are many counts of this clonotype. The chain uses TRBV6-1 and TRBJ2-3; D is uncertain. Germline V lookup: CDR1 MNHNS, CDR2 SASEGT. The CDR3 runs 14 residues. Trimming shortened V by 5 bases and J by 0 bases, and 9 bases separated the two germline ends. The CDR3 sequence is CASSSLTSTDTQYF. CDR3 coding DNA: TGTGCCAGCAGTTCCCTAACTAGCACAGATACGCAGTATTTT.

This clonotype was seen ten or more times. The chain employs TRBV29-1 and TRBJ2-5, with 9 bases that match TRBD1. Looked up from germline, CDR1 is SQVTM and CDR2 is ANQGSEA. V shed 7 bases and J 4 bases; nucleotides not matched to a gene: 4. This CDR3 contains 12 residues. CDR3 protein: CSAGQGSETQYF. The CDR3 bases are TGCAGCGCAGGACAGGGGTCAGAGACCCAGTACTTC.

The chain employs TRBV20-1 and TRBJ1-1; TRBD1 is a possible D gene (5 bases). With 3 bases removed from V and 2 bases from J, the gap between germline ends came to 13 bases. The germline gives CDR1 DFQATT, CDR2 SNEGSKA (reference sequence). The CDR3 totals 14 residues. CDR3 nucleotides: TGCAGTGCTAGGTTGCGACAGCTTAACACTGAAGCTTTCTTT. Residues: CSARLRQLNTEAFF.

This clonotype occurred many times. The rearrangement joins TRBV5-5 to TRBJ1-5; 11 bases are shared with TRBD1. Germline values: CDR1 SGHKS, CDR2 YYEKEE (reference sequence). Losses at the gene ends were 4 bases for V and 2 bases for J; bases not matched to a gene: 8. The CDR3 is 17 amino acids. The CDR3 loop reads CASSKGTGGGGNQPQHF. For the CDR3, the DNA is TGTGCCAGCAGCAAAGGGACAGGGGGAGGCGGCAATCAGCCCCAGCATTTT. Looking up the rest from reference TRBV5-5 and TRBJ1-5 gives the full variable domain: DAGVTQSPTHLIKTRGQQVTLRCSPISGHKSVSWYQQVLGQGPQFIFQYYEKEERGRGNFPDRFSARQFPNYSSELNVNALLLGDSALYLCASSKGTGGGGNQPQHFGDGTRLSIL.

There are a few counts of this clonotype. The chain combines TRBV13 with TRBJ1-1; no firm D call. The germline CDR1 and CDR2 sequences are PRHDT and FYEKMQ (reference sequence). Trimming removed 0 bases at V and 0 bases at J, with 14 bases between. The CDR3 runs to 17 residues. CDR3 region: CASSLGAGGRMNTEAFF. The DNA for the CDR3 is TGTGCCAGCAGCTTAGGGGCAGGAGGCCGCATGAACACTGAAGCTTTCTTT.

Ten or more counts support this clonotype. CDR3 DNA sequence: TGTGCCAGCAGCCAACGGGGTCAGCCCCAGCATTTT. Protein product: CASSQRGQPQHF. The genes are TRBV3-1 and TRBJ1-5, with no clear D. The germline CDR1 and CDR2 sequences are LGHDT and YNNKEL (reference sequence). Between the trimmed V and J ends, which lost 2 bases and 6 bases, there was a span of 5 bases. This CDR3 contains 12 residues. The entire variable domain, with the rest obtained from reference TRBV3-1 and TRBJ1-5, is as follows: DTAVSQTPKYLVTQMGNDKSIKCEQNLGHDTMYWYKQDSKKFLKIMFSYNNKELIINETVPNRFSPKSPDKAHLNLHINSLELGDSAVYFCASSQRGQPQHFGDGTRLSIL.

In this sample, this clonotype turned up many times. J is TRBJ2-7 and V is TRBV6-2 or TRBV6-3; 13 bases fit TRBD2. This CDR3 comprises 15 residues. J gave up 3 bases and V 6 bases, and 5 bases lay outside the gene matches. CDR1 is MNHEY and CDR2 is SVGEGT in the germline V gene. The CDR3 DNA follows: TGTGCCAGCAGAAAGGGACTAGCGGGGTTCTACGAGCAGTACTTC. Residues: CASRKGLAGFYEQYF.

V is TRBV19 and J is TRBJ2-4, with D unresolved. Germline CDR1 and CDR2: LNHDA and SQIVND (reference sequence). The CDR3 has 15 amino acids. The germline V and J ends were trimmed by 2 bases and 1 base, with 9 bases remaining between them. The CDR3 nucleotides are TGTGCCAGTAGTATACTTGACGCCGCCAAAAACATTCAGTACTTC. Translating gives CASSILDAAKNIQYF.

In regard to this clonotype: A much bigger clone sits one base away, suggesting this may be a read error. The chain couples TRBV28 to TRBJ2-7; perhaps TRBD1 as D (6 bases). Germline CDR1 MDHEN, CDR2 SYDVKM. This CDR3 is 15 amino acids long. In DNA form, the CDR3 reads TGTGCCAGCCGTTTATGGGTCAGGGGTTCGTACGAGCAGTACTTC. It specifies CASRLWVRGSYEQYF. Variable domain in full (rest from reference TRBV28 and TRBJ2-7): DVKVTQSSRYLVKRTGEKVFLECVQDMDHENMFWYRQDPGLGLRLIYFSYDVKMKEKGDIPEGYSVSREKKERFSLILESASTNQTSMYLCASRLWVRGSYEQYFGPGTRLTVT.

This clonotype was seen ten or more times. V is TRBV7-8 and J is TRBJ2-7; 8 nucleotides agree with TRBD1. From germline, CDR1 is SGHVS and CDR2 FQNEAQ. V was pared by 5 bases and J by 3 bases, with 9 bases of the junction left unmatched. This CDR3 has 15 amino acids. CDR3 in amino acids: CASSGGDRSFYEQYF. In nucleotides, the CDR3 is TGTGCCAGCAGCGGAGGGGACAGGTCTTTCTACGAGCAGTACTTC.

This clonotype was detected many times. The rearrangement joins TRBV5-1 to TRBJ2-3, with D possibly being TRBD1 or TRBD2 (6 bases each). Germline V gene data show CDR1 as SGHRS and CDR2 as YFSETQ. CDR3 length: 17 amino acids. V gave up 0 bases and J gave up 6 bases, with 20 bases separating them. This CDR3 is CASSLGGANLPSDTQYF. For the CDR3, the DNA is TGCGCCAGCAGCTTGGGGGGGGCAAATCTCCCATCCGATACGCAGTATTTT.